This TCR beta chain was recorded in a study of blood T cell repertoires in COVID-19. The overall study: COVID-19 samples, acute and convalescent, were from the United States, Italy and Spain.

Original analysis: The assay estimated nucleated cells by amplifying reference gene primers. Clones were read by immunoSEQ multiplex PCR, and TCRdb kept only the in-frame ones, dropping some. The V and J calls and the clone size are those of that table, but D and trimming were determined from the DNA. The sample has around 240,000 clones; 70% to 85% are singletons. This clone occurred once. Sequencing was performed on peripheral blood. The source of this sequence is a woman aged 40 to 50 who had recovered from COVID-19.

CDR3 DNA sequence: TGTGCCAGCGGGCAGGGGCTGGGCTATGGCTACACCTTC. It encodes CASGQGLGYGYTF. The gene calls are TRBV6-5 and TRBJ1-2; perhaps TRBD1 as D (6 bases). This CDR3 has 13 residues. V lost 8 bases, J lost 4 bases, and 14 bases lay in between. Germline V CDR1 and CDR2: MNHEY, SVGAGI.